A selection of T cell receptor beta chains follows, all from one sample in a study of CD8+ T cells in alopecia areata. Profiling relied on immunoSEQ multiplex PCR, and the TCRdb table lists in-frame clones only, not all of them. The sample shows 150,000 to 200,000 clones, around three fifths of them seen only once. The sequencing here drew on CD4+ T cells sorted from blood, taken at week 4, from a patient treated with tofacitinib. Source of these receptors: a human donor with alopecia areata. CDR3s include the opening cysteine and the closing phenylalanine or tryptophan. A D gene is named only where the DNA matches it firmly. Clone size is not always given. Where it is, it says once, few, many or a class for expanded clones.

V gene,D gene,clone size,J gene,CDR3 protein,CDR3 DNA
TRBV29-1,NA,NA,TRBJ2-1,CSVVRLDEQFF,TGCAGCGTTGTTAGGCTCGATGAGCAGTTCTTC
TRBV2,NA,few,TRBJ2-7,CASSERIPYEQYF,TGTGCCAGCAGTGAGCGGATTCCCTACGAGCAGTACTTC
TRBV29-1,NA,NA,TRBJ2-7,CSVEDGTYEQYF,TGCAGCGTTGAAGACGGAACCTACGAGCAGTACTTC
TRBV5-6,NA,NA,TRBJ1-5,CASAGGIRQPQHF,TGTGCCAGCGCCGGGGGAATTCGACAGCCCCAGCATTTT
TRBV2,TRBD1,NA,TRBJ2-3,CARDRDLTDTQYF,TGTGCCAGAGACAGGGACCTCACAGATACGCAGTATTTT
TRBV7-2,NA,NA,TRBJ2-3,CASSLADTQYF,TGTGCCAGCAGCTTAGCAGATACGCAGTATTTT
TRBV29-1,NA,once,TRBJ2-1,CSAAQGRTFF,TGCAGCGCTGCCCAGGGAAGGACGTTCTTC
TRBV7-9,NA,NA,TRBJ2-5,CASRRGGVQETQYF,TGTGCCAGCCGCAGGGGAGGGGTCCAAGAGACCCAGTACTTC
TRBV4-1,NA,NA,TRBJ2-2,CASSHRDKNTGELFF,TGCGCCAGCAGCCACCGGGACAAGAACACCGGGGAGCTGTTTTTT
TRBV27,TRBD1,few,TRBJ2-7,CASSRQGEHEQYF,TGTGCCAGCAGCAGACAGGGGGAACACGAGCAGTACTTC
TRBV29-1,NA,NA,TRBJ2-5,CSAVGFDRLYF,TGCAGCGCCGTTGGGTTTGACCGGCTGTACTTC
TRBV2,NA,few,TRBJ2-5,CASSAGISGETQYF,TGTGCCAGCAGTGCCGGGATATCGGGGGAGACCCAGTACTTC
TRBV14,NA,NA,TRBJ1-6,CASSRVWVDSPLHF,TGTGCCAGCAGCCGAGTATGGGTGGATTCACCCCTCCACTTT
TRBV7-9,NA,NA,TRBJ2-3,CASSFGLSDTQYF,TGTGCCAGCAGCTTTGGCCTATCAGATACGCAGTATTTT
TRBV7-2,NA,few,TRBJ1-4,CASSFESSGWNEKLFF,TGTGCCAGCAGCTTTGAGTCTTCAGGGTGGAATGAAAAACTGTTTTTT
TRBV4-1,NA,NA,TRBJ1-1,CASSQVYHLNTEAFF,TGCGCCAGCAGCCAAGTCTACCACTTGAACACTGAAGCTTTCTTT
TRBV30,TRBD2,NA,TRBJ2-5,CAWTGLAGAPGGIETQYF,TGTGCCTGGACTGGACTAGCGGGGGCCCCCGGAGGGATAGAGACCCAGTACTTC
TRBV2,NA,medium-sized,TRBJ2-1,CASTDPQGGAPYNEQFF,TGTGCCAGCACCGATCCCCAAGGGGGGGCCCCCTACAATGAGCAGTTCTTC
TRBV27,NA,NA,TRBJ2-4,CASSPSSGAKNIQYF,TGTGCCAGCAGTCCCTCCAGCGGGGCCAAAAACATTCAGTACTTC
TRBV29-1,NA,NA,TRBJ2-2,CSSPGATGELFF,TGCAGCTCTCCCGGAGCCACCGGGGAGCTGTTTTTT
TRBV10-3,NA,NA,TRBJ1-1,CAIIDQMNTEAFF,TGTGCCATCATCGACCAGATGAACACTGAAGCTTTCTTT
TRBV15,TRBD1,NA,TRBJ2-2,CATRTGTGGRNTGELFF,TGTGCCACCAGGACCGGGACAGGGGGCCGGAACACCGGGGAGCTGTTTTTT
TRBV2,NA,NA,TRBJ1-2,CASSEAESTGYTF,TGTGCCAGCAGTGAAGCGGAGTCTACTGGCTACACCTTC
TRBV5-6,NA,NA,TRBJ1-2,CASSRRNNYGYTF,TGTGCCAGCAGCCGACGGAATAACTATGGCTACACCTTC
TRBV5-1,TRBD1,NA,TRBJ1-1,CASSYQGDRENTEAFF,TGCGCCAGCAGTTACCAAGGGGACAGGGAGAACACTGAAGCTTTCTTT
TRBV29-1,NA,NA,TRBJ2-1,CSDDQGGYNEQFF,TGCAGCGACGACCAGGGGGGGTACAATGAGCAGTTCTTC
TRBV30,NA,NA,TRBJ1-6,CAWSEDRGSPLHF,TGTGCCTGGAGTGAGGACAGAGGTTCACCCCTCCACTTT
TRBV4-1,NA,NA,TRBJ1-1,CASSQFDRFTEAFF,TGCGCCAGCAGCCAATTCGATAGGTTCACTGAAGCTTTCTTT
TRBV29-1,NA,NA,TRBJ1-4,CSVKGVRGEKLFF,TGCAGCGTAAAGGGGGTCCGTGGCGAAAAACTGTTTTTT
TRBV9,NA,NA,TRBJ1-2,CASSRPSYGYTF,TGTGCCAGCAGCCGCCCTAGCTATGGCTACACCTTC
TRBV4-2,TRBD2,NA,TRBJ2-1,CASRRELAGLNEQFF,TGTGCCAGTAGAAGGGAACTAGCGGGTCTTAATGAGCAGTTCTTC
TRBV10-3,NA,many,TRBJ2-3,CAISKAGGTDTQYF,TGTGCCATCAGTAAGGCTGGGGGCACAGATACGCAGTATTTT
TRBV29-1,NA,NA,TRBJ1-2,CSADKGDYGYTF,TGCAGCGCCGATAAGGGGGACTATGGCTACACCTTC
TRBV29-1,NA,NA,TRBJ2-3,CSVERGLWDTQYF,TGCAGCGTTGAAAGGGGCCTGTGGGATACGCAGTATTTT
TRBV5-4,NA,NA,TRBJ1-6,CASSLSGHNNSPLHF,TGTGCCAGCAGCTTATCCGGACACAATAATTCACCCCTCCACTTT
TRBV30,NA,NA,TRBJ2-1,CAWTLGTRGNNEQFF,TGTGCCTGGACCCTCGGGACCAGAGGGAACAATGAGCAGTTCTTC
TRBV5-6,NA,NA,TRBJ1-6,CASSFRGVLNSPLHF,TGTGCCAGCAGCTTCCGAGGGGTCTTGAATTCACCCCTCCACTTT
TRBV29-1,TRBD1,NA,TRBJ1-3,CSVETGGGNTIYF,TGCAGCGTCGAAACAGGGGGCGGAAACACCATATATTTT
TRBV9,NA,NA,TRBJ1-5,CASSPDTGMGQPQHF,TGTGCCAGCAGCCCAGATACAGGGATGGGTCAGCCCCAGCATTTT
TRBV11-3,NA,NA,TRBJ2-5,CASSSRGLETQYF,TGTGCCAGCAGCTCCAGGGGTCTTGAGACCCAGTACTTC
TRBV29-1,TRBD1,NA,TRBJ2-7,CSQTPTGFYEQYF,TGCAGCCAAACCCCGACAGGGTTCTACGAGCAGTACTTC
TRBV30,NA,few,TRBJ2-7,CAWSGEVGYEQYF,TGTGCCTGGAGTGGGGAGGTTGGCTACGAGCAGTACTTC
TRBV15,NA,NA,TRBJ1-5,CATSRVGGENQPQHF,TGTGCCACCAGTAGGGTCGGAGGGGAAAATCAGCCCCAGCATTTT
TRBV29-1,TRBD1,NA,TRBJ1-1,CSDQGQPNTEAFF,TGCAGCGACCAGGGACAGCCAAACACTGAAGCTTTCTTT
TRBV29-1,TRBD1,NA,TRBJ2-3,CSVAPGQGGDTQYF,TGCAGCGTTGCCCCGGGACAGGGAGGGGATACGCAGTATTTT
TRBV7-3,TRBD2,NA,TRBJ2-1,CASSPSITSGGRNEQFF,TGTGCCAGCAGCCCATCCATTACTAGCGGGGGGAGGAATGAGCAGTTCTTC
TRBV29-1,NA,NA,TRBJ2-5,CSVSQETQYF,TGCAGCGTTTCCCAAGAGACCCAGTACTTC
TRBV29-1,NA,NA,TRBJ1-3,CSVEKVSGNTIYF,TGCAGCGTTGAAAAAGTCTCTGGAAACACCATATATTTT
TRBV6-5,NA,few,TRBJ2-5,CASRSPGPGGTQYF,TGTGCCAGCAGGTCCCCGGGTCCCGGTGGGACCCAGTACTTC
TRBV5-4,TRBD2,NA,TRBJ2-7,CASSSTSGNYEQYF,TGTGCCAGCAGCAGTACTAGCGGGAACTACGAGCAGTACTTC
TRBV11-1,TRBD1,NA,TRBJ2-1,CASSSAGTGGNEQFF,TGTGCCAGCAGCTCCGCGGGGACAGGGGGGAATGAGCAGTTCTTC
TRBV30,NA,NA,TRBJ2-5,CAWSPVGGETQYF,TGTGCCTGGAGTCCCGTGGGTGGGGAGACCCAGTACTTC
TRBV2,TRBD1,once,TRBJ1-5,CASSKQGSNQPQHF,TGTGCCAGCAGTAAACAGGGGAGCAATCAGCCCCAGCATTTT
TRBV19,NA,NA,TRBJ1-5,CASSLGLNQPQHF,TGTGCCAGTAGTCTAGGACTTAATCAGCCCCAGCATTTT